This TCR beta chain originates from a study of tumor-infiltrating lymphocytes in primary liver carcinoma. Across the study: By surgical resection, the patients were treated for their primary liver carcinoma. There were tumors of stage T1-T3 N0M0, each 4.2 to 10 cm across. Study-wide results and limits: The study used bulk unsorted samples and so did not compare CD4+ and CD8+ repertoires.

Synthesis of TCR beta cDNA was carried out from about 500 ng total RNA with a constant-region primer. Amplification in three nested multiplex PCR rounds with slightly modified ARM-PCR gave rise to TCR beta libraries. TRBV1-TRBV30 forward primers paired with a C-beta reverse primer were used in the first two PCR rounds, which ran roughly 11 cycles each. TCRdb used MiXCR to reprocess the multiplex PCR reads, holding one entry per CDR3 protein. In the table there are about 180,000 distinct CDR3 sequences, 50% to 75% of which are singletons. Unsorted whole blood served as the source of blood RNA, and germline DNA was extracted as well. A word on this clonotype: What it recognizes is unknown.

This CDR3 comprises 14 residues. The V and J ends lost 6 bases and 5 bases respectively, with 17 bases between them. CDR1 MNHNS and CDR2 SASEGT come from the germline V gene. This sequence joins TRBV6-1 and TRBJ2-7; the D gene is possibly TRBD2 (5 bases). Specimen: peripheral blood. The TCR comes from a man in his forties with primary liver carcinoma and hepatitis B virus infection. Here the CDR3 DNA reads TGTGCCAGCAGGACTCGCGGGCCTACCCACGAGCAGTACTTC. Translation gives CASRTRGPTHEQYF.